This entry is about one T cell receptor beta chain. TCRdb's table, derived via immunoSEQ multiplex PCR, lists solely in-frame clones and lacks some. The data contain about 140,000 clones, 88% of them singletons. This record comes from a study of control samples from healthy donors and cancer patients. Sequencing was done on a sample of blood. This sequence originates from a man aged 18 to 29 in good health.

The CDR3 spells CASSLVMQYEQYF. CDR3 bases: TGTGCCAGCAGCTTAGTAATGCAGTACGAGCAGTACTTC. V is TRBV11-2 and J is TRBJ2-7, with unresolved D. The CDR3 totals 13 residues. The V and J ends lost 1 base and 4 bases respectively, with 8 bases between them. Germline V CDR1 and CDR2: SGHAT, FQNNGV.